This entry lists 9 T cell receptor beta chains sequenced from one sample in a study of T-cell memory formation after mild COVID-19 (dated by TCRdb to the early 2020s). Library construction relied on 5' RACE. Sequencing used an Illumina NovaSeq 6000. The public sequencing data were trimmed at Q25 with fastp and processed into clonotypes with MiXCR by TCRdb, which kept only in-frame beta chains. CDR3 protein duplicates are merged, each entry listing the most common genes and DNA. In all, the sample holds approximately 210,000 distinct CDR3 sequences, and around 27% of those were seen once. The top ten clonotypes cover about an eighth of the sample. The source material was PBMCs or a T cell subset sorted from them (not recorded which). The receptors come from an adult woman who had mild COVID-19 (a few samples of this study predate the infection). The sample titles of this study are shuffled in the database, so cell type and time point are left out; the donor was told from shared clones.

In its sample, this clonotype was seen a few times. This chain connects TRBV2 to TRBJ1-1; the D is unclear. V lost 6 bases and J 4 bases, leaving 18 bases between the germline ends. Germline V CDR1 and CDR2: SNHLY, FYNNEI. The CDR3 length is 15 residues. DNA of the CDR3: TGTGCCAGCAGGGCCCGGATCTCTATAGGCACTGAAGCTTTCTTT. The encoded protein is CASRARISIGTEAFF.

V and J are TRBV24-1 and TRBJ2-3; D remains unclear. The CDR3 length is 11 residues. V gave up 9 bases and J gave up 2 bases, with 5 bases separating them. In germline, CDR1 is KGHDR, CDR2 SFDVKD. CDR3 nucleotide sequence: TGTGCCACCTCGCACACAGATACGCAGTATTTT. Its translation is CATSHTDTQYF.

This chain joins TRBV7-8 and TRBJ1-1, with TRBD1 matching 7 bases. The CDR3 sequence is 15 residues long. Looked up from germline, CDR1 is SGHVS and CDR2 is FQNEAQ. Trimming removed 0 bases from V and 3 bases from J; junction bases left unmatched: 4. CDR3 protein: CASSLAPRGYTEAFF. The CDR3 DNA follows: TGTGCCAGCAGCTTAGCGCCCAGGGGGTACACTGAAGCTTTCTTT.

The chain uses TRBV27 and TRBJ1-5; no clear D. The CDR3 length is 14 residues. Trimming stripped 0 bases from V and 3 bases from J, with 6 bases between. The germline gives CDR1 MNHEY, CDR2 SMNVEV (reference sequence). The CDR3 sequence is CASSLSYINQPQHF. The CDR3 DNA sequence: TGTGCCAGCAGTTTATCTTACATCAATCAGCCCCAGCATTTT.

The V call is TRBV13, the J call TRBJ2-2; D unclear. Germline V gene data show CDR1 as PRHDT and CDR2 as FYEKMQ (reference sequence). Trimming cost V 1 base and J 4 bases, with 4 bases left between them. This CDR3 comprises 13 residues. DNA of the CDR3: TGTGCCAGCAGCTTAGCCCTCACCGGGGAGCTGTTTTTT. Its translation: CASSLALTGELFF.

The chain recombines TRBV6-5 with TRBJ2-1; weak D call: TRBD2 (5 bases). CDR3 length: 16 residues. V lost 5 bases and J 7 bases, leaving 21 bases between the germline ends. The V gene's germline CDR1 is MNHEY and CDR2 SVGAGI. The CDR3 spells CASSLMGTTPGNEQFF. CDR3 in DNA: TGTGCCAGCAGTCTGATGGGAACAACCCCGGGGAATGAGCAGTTCTTC.

Turning to this clonotype: One end of the junction is discordant with germline, which a read error may explain. This chain uses TRBV7-9 with TRBJ2-3; 15 bases map to TRBD2. The CDR3 has 18 residues. The germline V gene has CDR1 SEHNR and CDR2 FQNEAQ (reference sequence). The CDR3 region is CASSGSGTSGGIADTQYF. CDR3 sequence (DNA): TGCGCCAGCAGCGGGTCCGGGACTAGCGGGGGGATAGCAGATACGCAGTATTTT.

This clonotype has a handful of counts. The chain employs TRBV5-1 and TRBJ2-7, with D possibly matching TRBD2 (5 bases). Trimming took 0 bases from V and 0 from J, leaving 13 bases between them. CDR1 is SGHRS, CDR2 YFSETQ, per germline. This CDR3 comprises 16 residues. CDR3 amino acids: CASSLEASTDSYEQYF. The CDR3 region has the DNA TGCGCCAGCAGCTTGGAGGCTAGCACCGACTCCTACGAGCAGTACTTC.

The V call is TRBV9, the J call TRBJ2-7; TRBD2 aligns across 15 bases. The CDR3 is made up of 16 amino acids. The germline CDR1 and CDR2 sequences are SGDLS and YYNGEE. Trimming removed 2 bases from V and 5 bases from J; junction bases left unmatched: 5. The CDR3 DNA reads TGTGCCAGCAGCGTCGGACTAGCGGGGGGGCATAACGAGCAGTACTTC. Its protein is CASSVGLAGGHNEQYF. Together with reference TRBV9 and TRBJ2-7, the CDR3 gives the full variable domain: DSGVTQTPKHLITATGQRVTLRCSPRSGDLSVYWYQQSLDQGLQFLIQYYNGEERAKGNILERFSAQQFPDLHSELNLSSLELGDSALYFCASSVGLAGGHNEQYFGPGTRLTVT.